This T cell receptor (beta chain) was sequenced in a study of blood T cell repertoires in COVID-19. CDR1 and CDR2 (germline): MDHEN, SYDVKM. V was clipped by 4 bases and J by 3 bases; unmatched bases: 2. The CDR3 length is 15 residues. Clones were read by immunoSEQ multiplex PCR, and TCRdb kept only the in-frame ones, dropping some. The top ten clones hold around 8% of a sample with roughly 52,000 clones, more than 70% of them seen once. What was sequenced was peripheral blood. J is TRBJ2-7 and V is TRBV28, with 14 nucleotides matching TRBD2. The clonotype comes from a man between 60 and 70 years old with active COVID-19. The CDR3, as DNA: TGTGCCAGCAGTTGGGGACTAGCGGGAGTCTACGAGCAGTACTTC. Encoded protein: CASSWGLAGVYEQYF.